The T cell receptor (beta chain) under discussion was sequenced for a study of tumor-infiltrating lymphocytes in primary liver carcinoma. Study at large: Male and female patients aged 30 to 69 years made up the cohort.

Unsorted whole blood served as the source of blood RNA, and germline DNA was extracted as well. The investigators made TCR beta cDNA from roughly 0.55 ug total RNA, using a constant-region primer. Library construction for TCR beta comprised three nested multiplex PCR rounds performed with slightly modified ARM-PCR. For roughly 11 cycles apiece, the opening two PCR rounds ran with TRBV1-TRBV30 forward primers and a C-beta reverse primer. MiXCR was run by TCRdb on the multiplex PCR reads, yielding one entry per CDR3 protein. The sample lists 310,000 or so distinct CDR3 sequences; around three fifths were seen once. About this clonotype: The antigen remains unidentified. Sequence at one end of the junction differs from germline and may be a read error.

CDR1 is ENHRY and CDR2 is SYGVKD in the germline V gene. The CDR3 covers 14 residues. Study findings and constraints: Tumors had a top-250-clone fraction that was significantly higher than blood (p = 0.039).

The sequence came from a woman in her 30s with primary liver carcinoma and hepatitis B virus infection. The V call is TRBV10-3, the J call TRBJ2-7; perhaps TRBD2 as D (5 bases). Sequencing was carried out using peripheral blood. For the CDR3, the DNA is TGTGCCATCAATGAGGGTGGGAGCAGATACGAGCAGTACTTC. Encoded protein: CAINEGGSRYEQYF.